This T cell receptor (beta chain) was sequenced in a study of cytomegalovirus exposure and HLA in healthy donors. General study findings and limits: Earlier findings revealed that most TCR beta V segments proved productive either about 90% or about 30% of the time. A later analysis associated 15,000 or so TCR beta sequences with HLA alleles at a 0.05 false discovery rate. Sequences of the TCR beta chain were said to predict the HLA-A and HLA-B alleles of most subjects accurately.

The CDR3 loop spans 12 amino acids. V gave up 0 bases and J gave up 5 bases, with 4 bases separating them. Per germline, CDR1 SGHNT and CDR2 YENEEA. Turning to this clone: Antigen unknown.

Primers included in the PCR were 60 Vbeta and 13 Jbeta primers. Here immunoSEQ multiplex PCR was the method, and the copy in TCRdb shows in-frame clones only, minus some. The sample lists some 200,000 clones, around three quarters seen once, with 15% in the top ten. The chain is built from TRBV11-3 and TRBJ2-5; D gene unclear. The origin of this receptor is a man between 40 and 49 years old in good health and CMV-seronegative. Sequencing input: PBMCs. CDR3 nucleotides: TGTGCCAGCAGCTTAGATATGGAGACCCAGTACTTC. Translation: CASSLDMETQYF.